Each of the 10 T cell receptor beta chains below was sequenced from the same sample in a study of blood T cell repertoires in COVID-19. TCRdb's table, derived via immunoSEQ multiplex PCR, lists solely in-frame clones and lacks some. The sample includes around 82,000 clones, roughly 85% of them seen just once. Sample: peripheral blood. These receptor sequences come from a man aged 45-60 years with COVID-19, enrolled during active disease.

The chain employs TRBV7-9 and TRBJ1-1; the D is unclear. CDR1 and CDR2 from the germline V gene are SEHNR and FQNEAQ (reference sequence). V lost 5 bases to trimming and J lost 3 bases, with 4 bases between them. The CDR3 extends over 11 amino acids. The CDR3 here is CASSLDTEAFF. Written as DNA, the CDR3 is TGTGCCAGCAGCCTCGACACTGAAGCTTTCTTT. Complete variable domain (other parts from reference TRBV7-9 and TRBJ1-1): DTGVSQNPRHKITKRGQNVTFRCDPISEHNRLYWYRQTLGQGPEFLTYFQNEAQLEKSRLLSDRFSAERPKGSFSTLEIQRTEQGDSAMYLCASSLDTEAFFGQGTRLTVV.

The J gene is TRBJ2-7, the V gene TRBV7-3; 7 bases line up with TRBD2. Germline lookup yields CDR1 SGHTA and CDR2 FQGTGA. The length of the CDR3 is 14 residues. The ends lost 4 bases at V and 8 bases at J; junction bases unmatched: 11. The CDR3 bases are TGTGCCAGCAGCTCTGGACTAGGCGGGGCTCAGCAGTACTTC. This gives the protein CASSSGLGGAQQYF.

This clone was seen once. The gene calls are TRBV7-8 and TRBJ2-1, with D possibly matching TRBD2 (6 bases). The CDR3 is 14 amino acids. V lost 4 bases, J lost 2 bases, and 9 bases lay in between. The germline CDR1 and CDR2 sequences are SGHVS and FQNEAQ. The CDR3 nucleotides are TGTGCCAGCAGCTCGGGAGCGACCTACAATGAGCAGTTCTTC. This sequence encodes CASSSGATYNEQFF.

The rearrangement links TRBV5-6 to TRBJ2-6; D ambiguous. Germline V gene sequence: CDR1 SGHDT, CDR2 YYEEEE. The CDR3 loop spans 15 amino acids. Between the trimmed V and J ends, which lost 4 bases and 0 bases, there was a span of 8 bases. The CDR3 region is CASSHRSSGANVLTF. The CDR3 bases are TGTGCCAGCAGCCACCGGAGCTCTGGGGCCAACGTCCTGACTTTC.

This chain links TRBV5-1 with TRBJ2-2; D may be TRBD1 (5 bases). CDR1 SGHRS and CDR2 YFSETQ come from the germline V gene. The CDR3 has 16 residues. Trimming pared 1 base from V and 0 bases from J, leaving 10 bases between. Here the CDR3 reads CASSLRAGTNTGELFF. CDR3 DNA sequence: TGCGCCAGCAGCTTGAGAGCAGGGACGAACACCGGGGAGCTGTTTTTT.

The chain is built from TRBV28 and TRBJ1-6; possible D gene TRBD1, 5 bases. This CDR3 contains 14 residues. Germline V gene data show CDR1 as MDHEN and CDR2 as SYDVKM. Deletions cut 8 bases from V and 10 bases from J, with 18 bases between. The CDR3 sequence: CASYEGAGRSPLHF. CDR3 DNA: TGTGCCAGCTATGAAGGGGCGGGACGGTCACCCCTCCACTTT.

The chain recombines TRBV6-5 with TRBJ2-7; D unresolved. Germline V CDR1 and CDR2: MNHEY, SVGAGI. This CDR3 is 14 amino acids long. V was clipped by 7 bases and J by 6 bases, with 19 bases between them. This CDR3 is CASTNPPTFGEQYF. CDR3 coding DNA: TGTGCCAGCACCAATCCCCCGACATTTGGCGAGCAGTACTTC.

The chain combines TRBV7-3 with TRBJ2-1, with 10 nucleotides matching TRBD2. Germline assignment: CDR1 SGHTA and CDR2 FQGTGA. Germline trimming cut 5 bases from V and 9 bases from J; bases unmatched to any gene: 16. The CDR3 runs to 17 residues. CDR3 coding DNA: TGTGCCAGCAGCCATCAGGCTAGCGGGAGAATCGGACTTGAGCAGTTCTTC. Its translation: CASSHQASGRIGLEQFF.

The chain uses TRBV7-2 and TRBJ2-1; 8 bases map to TRBD2. Germline values: CDR1 SGHTA, CDR2 FQGNSA. The CDR3 length is 17 residues. After removal of 6 bases from V and 0 bases from J, the junction contained 10 bases not matched to a gene. CDR3 protein: CASRRISSGPSYNEQFF. The DNA for the CDR3 is TGTGCCAGCAGACGAATATCTAGCGGGCCCTCCTACAATGAGCAGTTCTTC.

The gene calls are TRBV3-1 (or the pseudogene TRBV3-2) and TRBJ2-5, with D perhaps matching TRBD1 (5 bases). The CDR3 is 16 amino acids. Looked up from germline, CDR1 is LGHDT and CDR2 is YNNKEL (reference sequence). Trimming cost V 1 base and J 5 bases, with 17 bases left between them. The DNA of the CDR3 is TGTGCCAGCAGCCAAGGTACATTCCGGACACTTGAGACCCAGTACTTC. It translates to CASSQGTFRTLETQYF.